Presented here are 26 T cell receptor beta chains from one specimen sequenced in a study of shared clonotypes between healthy human individuals. Method: immunoSEQ multiplex PCR; TCRdb's copy keeps in-frame clones and lacks some. The sample shows about 2.4 million clones, 90% to 95% of them seen only once. Input material: naive CD4+ T cells sorted from blood. Described subset: CD45RA+ positively selected. These receptors were collected from a man between 18 and 35 years old in good health.

J is TRBJ1-6 and V is TRBV13; tentatively, D is TRBD1 (5 bases). The length of the CDR3 is 15 residues. CDR1 is PRHDT, CDR2 FYEKMQ, per germline (reference sequence). V dropped 0 bases and J dropped 7 bases, with 10 bases sitting between them. CDR3 DNA: TGTGCCAGCAGCTTAGGCCAGGGCGCAAATTCACCCCTCCACTTT. It translates to CASSLGQGANSPLHF.

The chain carries TRBV18 and TRBJ1-1, with D maybe TRBD1 (5 bases). Deletions cut 3 bases from V and 5 bases from J, with 10 bases between. There are 13 residues in the CDR3. Germline values: CDR1 KGHSH, CDR2 LQKENI. This CDR3 is CASSPSGETEAFF. The CDR3 DNA sequence: TGTGCCAGCTCACCCTCGGGGGAAACTGAAGCTTTCTTT.

The rearrangement joins TRBV30 to TRBJ2-1; perhaps TRBD2 as D (5 bases). The germline CDR1 and CDR2 sequences are GTSNPN and SVGIG (reference sequence). The CDR3 runs 13 residues. The germline V and J ends were trimmed by 1 base and 5 bases, with 9 bases remaining between them. DNA for the CDR3: TGTGCCTGGAGTGGACGAGCGGACAATGAGCAGTTCTTC. Amino acids: CAWSGRADNEQFF.

The chain links TRBV18 to TRBJ2-3; 7 bases are shared with TRBD2. The germline V gene encodes CDR1 KGHSH and CDR2 LQKENI. The CDR3 is 15 residues long. V gave up 6 bases and J gave up 3 bases; unmatched junction bases: 9. The CDR3, as DNA: TGTGCCAGCTCCCCCTGGGAGGGTCGGACAGATACGCAGTATTTT. Encoded protein: CASSPWEGRTDTQYF.

The chain has TRBV5-6 and TRBJ2-5; weak D call: TRBD2 (5 bases). This CDR3 spans 15 amino acids. Trimming shortened V by 3 bases and J by 4 bases, and 16 bases separated the two germline ends. Germline loops: CDR1 SGHDT, CDR2 YYEEEE. CDR3 region: CASSSHGVALETQYF. The CDR3 bases are TGTGCCAGCAGCTCTCACGGGGTAGCTCTAGAGACCCAGTACTTC.

This chain joins TRBV10-3 and TRBJ2-7; 7 positions agree with TRBD2. The V and J ends lost 2 bases and 2 bases, in that order; junction bases with no gene match: 3. Germline V gives CDR1 ENHRY, CDR2 SYGVKD. The CDR3 length is 14 residues. The CDR3 loop is CAISELAEAYEQYF. The CDR3 region has the DNA TGTGCCATCAGTGAGCTAGCGGAGGCCTACGAGCAGTACTTC.

The table lists this clone with a count of one. The chain joins TRBV7-2 to TRBJ2-3; 8 bases align to TRBD2. Unmatched junction bases numbered 8, after V lost 3 bases and J lost 3 bases. The CDR3 is made up of 16 amino acids. Germline CDR1 and CDR2: SGHTA and FQGNSA. The chain's CDR3 is CASSFGRGGRTDTQYF. Here the CDR3 DNA reads TGTGCCAGCAGCTTCGGCCGGGGGGGCCGGACAGATACGCAGTATTTT.

This clone was counted only a few times. Other nucleotide sequences in the sample specify the same CDR3. The genes are TRBV19 and TRBJ1-1; D uncertain. CDR3 length: 12 amino acids. CDR1 is LNHDA, CDR2 SQIVND, per germline (reference sequence). Trimming left V 2 bases short and J 0 bases short, with 1 base between. In DNA form, the CDR3 reads TGTGCCAGTAGTATACTGAACACTGAAGCTTTCTTT. Protein product: CASSILNTEAFF.

To note about this clone: The same CDR3 arises from other DNA sequences in this sample as well. The V and J genes are TRBV6-5 and TRBJ1-4; D unclear. This CDR3 comprises 11 residues. Germline CDR1 is MNHEY and CDR2 is SVGAGI. Between the trimmed V and J ends, which lost 6 bases and 8 bases, there was a span of 7 bases. CDR3 loop: CASRGREKLFF. CDR3 nucleotides: TGTGCCAGCAGGGGCCGGGAAAAACTGTTTTTT.

The chain uses TRBV2 and TRBJ2-5, with D possibly matching TRBD2 (6 bases). The CDR3 runs 13 residues. V lost 6 bases and J 11 bases, leaving 19 bases between the germline ends. Per germline, CDR1 SNHLY and CDR2 FYNNEI. CDR3 amino acids: CASSAENPGEQYF. The CDR3 DNA reads TGTGCCAGCAGCGCCGAAAACCCGGGGGAGCAGTACTTC.

This clone appeared once. The chain has TRBV5-4 and TRBJ2-3, with D uncertain. This CDR3 comprises 13 residues. With 5 bases removed from V and 4 bases from J, the gap between germline ends came to 11 bases. Germline CDR1 and CDR2: SGHNT and YYREEE (reference sequence). The CDR3 bases are TGTGCCAGCAGTCCTCAAAACCCAGATACGCAGTATTTT. This sequence encodes CASSPQNPDTQYF.

The rearrangement uses TRBV6-5 and TRBJ2-2; D gene ambiguous. This CDR3 contains 13 residues. V dropped 5 bases and J dropped 6 bases, with 10 bases sitting between them. Germline V gene sequence: CDR1 MNHEY, CDR2 SVGAGI. CDR3 region: CASSRTNSGELFF. Written as DNA, the CDR3 is TGTGCCAGCAGTCGGACCAACTCCGGGGAGCTGTTTTTT.

The J gene is TRBJ1-3, the V gene TRBV11-2; the D gene is possibly TRBD1 (6 bases). This CDR3 region has 15 residues. With 6 bases removed from V and 2 bases from J, the gap between germline ends came to 14 bases. Germline V gene lookup returns CDR1 SGHAT and CDR2 FQNNGV. The CDR3 reads CASRSLQGTGNTIYF. CDR3 sequence (DNA): TGTGCCAGCAGGAGTCTACAGGGAACTGGAAACACCATATATTTT.

This clone has a handful of counts. The V gene is TRBV5-1, the J gene TRBJ1-5; 7 bases line up with TRBD1. CDR1 and CDR2 from the germline V gene are SGHRS and YFSETQ. Trimming removed 0 bases from V and 4 bases from J; junction bases left unmatched: 4. CDR3 length: 15 amino acids. The CDR3 loop reads CASSLEGQKNQPQHF. The CDR3 nucleotides read TGCGCCAGCAGCTTGGAGGGACAGAAGAATCAGCCCCAGCATTTT.

The chain combines TRBV28 with TRBJ2-7; 7 bases map to TRBD1. Germline CDR1 reads MDHEN; CDR2 reads SYDVKM. The J segment lost 5 bases and the V segment lost 4 bases, leaving 14 bases of the junction unmatched. The CDR3 length is 16 residues. CDR3 residues: CASSSNRGRLRDEQYF. In DNA form, the CDR3 reads TGTGCCAGCAGTTCCAACAGGGGCCGGTTAAGGGACGAGCAGTACTTC.

The chain links TRBV19 to TRBJ2-7, with D perhaps matching TRBD1 or TRBD2 (6 bases each). Germline CDR1 and CDR2: LNHDA and SQIVND (reference sequence). V was clipped by 5 bases and J by 5 bases, with 16 bases between them. This CDR3 has 14 amino acids. CDR3 in DNA: TGTGCCAGTAGTCGGGACGGGGGCTCTGACGAGCAGTACTTC. Translated: CASSRDGGSDEQYF.

The rearrangement links TRBV5-1 to TRBJ2-3; 8 bases fit TRBD2. From germline, CDR1 is SGHRS and CDR2 YFSETQ. V gave up 3 bases and J gave up 2 bases; unmatched junction bases: 2. CDR3 length equals 14 residues. The CDR3 nucleotides are TGCGCCAGCAGCTGGACTAGCACCACAGATACGCAGTATTTT. Encoded protein: CASSWTSTTDTQYF.

The table lists this clone with a count of one. V is TRBV7-9 and J is TRBJ2-4; the D gene could be TRBD1 or TRBD2 (5 bases each). Trimming stripped 2 bases from V and 1 base from J, with 18 bases between. This CDR3 has 18 residues. CDR1 and CDR2 from the germline V gene are SEHNR and FQNEAQ (reference sequence). CDR3 bases: TGTGCCAGCAGCTTATTCGTTGGGGCCGGGGAGGCCAAAAACATTCAGTACTTC. This sequence encodes CASSLFVGAGEAKNIQYF. The full variable domain, in which reference TRBV7-9 and TRBJ2-4 provide the parts outside the CDR3, is DTGVSQNPRHKITKRGQNVTFRCDPISEHNRLYWYRQTLGQGPEFLTYFQNEAQLEKSRLLSDRFSAERPKGSFSTLEIQRTEQGDSAMYLCASSLFVGAGEAKNIQYFGAGTRLSVL.

This sequence joins TRBV6-6 and TRBJ2-7; TRBD2 matches at 8 bases. Trimming removed 2 bases from V and 5 bases from J; junction bases left unmatched: 8. CDR1 and CDR2 from the germline V gene are MNHNY and SVGAGI (reference sequence). CDR3 length equals 15 residues. CDR3 loop: CASSYGVAGPDEQYF. For the CDR3, the DNA is TGTGCCAGCAGTTACGGAGTAGCGGGGCCCGACGAGCAGTACTTC.

V and J are TRBV5-1 and TRBJ2-7; D is unresolved. V lost 0 bases and J lost 2, with 15 bases in between. The CDR3 covers 16 residues. Germline CDR1 reads SGHRS; CDR2 reads YFSETQ. CDR3: CASSLGPRTLTYEQYF. The CDR3 DNA follows: TGCGCCAGCAGCTTGGGACCCAGGACCTTAACCTACGAGCAGTACTTC. The whole variable domain, remainder taken from reference TRBV5-1 and TRBJ2-7, is KAGVTQTPRYLIKTRGQQVTLSCSPISGHRSVSWYQQTPGQGLQFLFEYFSETQRNKGNFPGRFSGRQFSNSRSEMNVSTLELGDSALYLCASSLGPRTLTYEQYFGPGTRLTVT.

This rearrangement joins TRBV27 to TRBJ1-5; weak D call: TRBD1 (5 bases). The CDR3 runs to 15 residues. Germline V gene data show CDR1 as MNHEY and CDR2 as SMNVEV (reference sequence). V dropped 4 bases and J dropped 2 bases, with 12 bases sitting between them. Here the CDR3 reads CASSSRDSRNQPQHF. The DNA for the CDR3 is TGTGCCAGCAGTTCGAGAGACAGCCGCAATCAGCCCCAGCATTTT.

The rearrangement uses TRBV30 and TRBJ1-1; 7 bases map to TRBD1. This CDR3 is built from 14 residues. The germline gives CDR1 GTSNPN, CDR2 SVGIG (reference sequence). The J segment lost 1 base and the V segment lost 5 bases, leaving 7 bases of the junction unmatched. CDR3 region: CAWDRAGGNTEAFF. CDR3 sequence (DNA): TGTGCCTGGGATAGGGCAGGGGGGAACACTGAAGCTTTCTTT.

The sample holds one count of this clone. This rearrangement joins TRBV6-6 to TRBJ1-1; TRBD1 is a possible D gene (5 bases). Germline V CDR1 and CDR2: MNHNY, SVGAGI (reference sequence). V gave up 7 bases and J gave up 4 bases, with 22 bases separating them. The CDR3 contains 16 residues. The CDR3 loop is CASTPLRQGGVTEAFF. CDR3 sequence (DNA): TGTGCCAGCACCCCCTTAAGGCAGGGTGGGGTCACTGAAGCTTTCTTT.

This chain links TRBV28 with TRBJ1-2, with D unresolved. CDR1 is MDHEN and CDR2 is SYDVKM in the germline V gene. Trimming cost V 5 bases and J 8 bases, with 12 bases left between them. This CDR3 region has 12 residues. As DNA, the CDR3 is TGTGCCAGCAGTACCGTCCCGGGGGGCTACACCTTC. Its protein is CASSTVPGGYTF.

The chain employs TRBV7-2 and TRBJ2-2; D is possibly TRBD2 (5 bases). CDR3 length equals 15 residues. Germline V gene sequence: CDR1 SGHTA, CDR2 FQGNSA. The ends were cut back, 5 bases at V and 6 bases at J, with 16 bases in the middle. CDR3 residues: CASSPESGSAGELFF. DNA of the CDR3: TGTGCCAGCAGCCCGGAGTCGGGGAGCGCCGGGGAGCTGTTTTTT.

The chain uses TRBV10-3 and TRBJ2-7, with TRBD2 identical over 12 bases. The CDR3 has 16 amino acids. Germline lookup yields CDR1 ENHRY and CDR2 SYGVKD. The V segment lost 1 base and the J segment 3 bases; nucleotides outside the gene matches: 4. The DNA of the CDR3 is TGTGCCATCAGTGAGTTCCCGACTAGCGGGGGCTACGAGCAGTACTTC. This translates into CAISEFPTSGGYEQYF.